The present T cell receptor beta chain was sequenced within a study of blood T cell repertoires in COVID-19 (dated by TCRdb to 2020 to 2021). About the study as a whole: Samples from collaborators originated in the United States, Italy and Spain and spanned both the acute and convalescent phases of COVID-19. A freely available public database, intended as a resource for researchers studying the immune response to SARS-CoV-2, is where the repertoires were released. The samples were drawn from the first 160 participants of the ongoing ImmuneRACE study and from 950 to 1,500 subjects provided by 6 global collaborators. The prospective study material was composed of cDNA or gDNA derived from T cells, B-cell-depleted T cells, or PBMCs. The sample metadata nearly always contained a de-identified subject ID, COVID-19 status, age in years and sex. HLA class I and class II types, where available, came from metadata supplied by the sample provider rather than from assay-based typing. Deeply sampled blood TCRbeta repertoires from subjects exposed to, actively infected with, or recovered from COVID-19 were included in the dataset.

About this clone: This receptor's antigen is unknown. Qualities for individual bases were not recorded, and no much larger clone is one base off.

The immunoSEQ Assay, a bias-controlled multiplex PCR, was used to amplify TCRbeta CDR3 regions from genomic DNA. The study's own analysis went as follows. Within the assay, amplification of reference gene primers was used to estimate how many nucleated cells each sample contained. To quantify the absolute abundance of each unique TCRbeta CDR3 rearrangement, sequence reads were collapsed and filtered. Productive Simpson clonality was computed per sample as the square root of Simpson's diversity index over productive rearrangements. What TCRdb holds here is the immuneACCESS table cut down to in-frame rearrangements. Part of the clones is not present; checked against another copy, under half of the missing clones reflect an unresolved V gene, and the others are unexplained. The D gene and trimming were derived from the DNA, and the V and J assignments and clone size from that table. The sample table lists about 230,000 clones, approximately 91% of them with a count of one. The ten largest account for 2.7% of the sample.

Trimming costs V 1 base and J 5 bases, and their ends lie 20 bases apart. CDR1 SGHRS and CDR2 YFSETQ are derived from the germline V gene. The CDR3 runs 17 amino acids, cysteine and phenylalanine included. The entry retains the CDR3 DNA only, 51 bases that are in frame from base 1. Study-level results and caveats: Clinical and demographic metadata were provided uncurated, with the amount varying by source and participant.

Whole blood was collected in K2EDTA tubes by collaborating institutions according to the institutions' own protocols. For TCRbeta analysis, collaborators shipped samples as frozen whole blood, isolated PBMCs, or DNA extracted from either of those sample types. This receptor chain uses TRBV5-1 and TRBJ2-3; a tentative D call is TRBD2 (7 bases match). Sequencing input: peripheral blood. The clonotype was recovered from a woman in her sixties or seventies with acute or convalescent COVID-19. The DNA sequence reads TGCGCCAGCAGCTTGTCATGGGCGGGGGCACCGGGAGATACGCAGTATTTT. It is translated as CASSLSWAGAPGDTQYF.